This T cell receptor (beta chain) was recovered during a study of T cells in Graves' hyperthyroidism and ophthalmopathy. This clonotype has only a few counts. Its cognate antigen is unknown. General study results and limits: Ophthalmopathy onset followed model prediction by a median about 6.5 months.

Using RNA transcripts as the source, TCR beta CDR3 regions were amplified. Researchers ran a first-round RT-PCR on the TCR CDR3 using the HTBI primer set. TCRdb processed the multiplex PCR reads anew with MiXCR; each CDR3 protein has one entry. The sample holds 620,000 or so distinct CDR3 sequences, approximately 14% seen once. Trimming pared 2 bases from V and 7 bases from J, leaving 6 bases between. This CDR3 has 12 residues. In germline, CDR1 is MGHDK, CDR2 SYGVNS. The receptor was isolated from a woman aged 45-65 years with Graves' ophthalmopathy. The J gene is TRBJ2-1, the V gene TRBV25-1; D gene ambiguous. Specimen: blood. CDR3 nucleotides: TGTGCCAGCAGTGAAGCAGTTAATGAGCAGTTCTTC. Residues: CASSEAVNEQFF.